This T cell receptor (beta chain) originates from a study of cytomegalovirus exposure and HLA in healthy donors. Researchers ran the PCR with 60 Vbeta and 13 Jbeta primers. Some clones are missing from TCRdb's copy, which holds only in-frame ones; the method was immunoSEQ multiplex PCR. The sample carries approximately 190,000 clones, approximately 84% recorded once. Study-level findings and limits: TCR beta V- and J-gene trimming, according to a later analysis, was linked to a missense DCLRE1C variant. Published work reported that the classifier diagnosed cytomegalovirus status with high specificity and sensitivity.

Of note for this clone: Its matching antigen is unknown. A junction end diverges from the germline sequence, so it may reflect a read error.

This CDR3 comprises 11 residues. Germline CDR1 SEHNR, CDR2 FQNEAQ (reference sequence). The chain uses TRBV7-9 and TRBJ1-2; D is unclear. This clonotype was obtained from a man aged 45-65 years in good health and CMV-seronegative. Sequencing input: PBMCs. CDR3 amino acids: CSSSLDSGYTF. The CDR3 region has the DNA TGTTCCAGCAGCTTAGATTCGGGCTACACCTTC.